Listed below are T cell receptor beta chains from one sample, sequenced in a study of T cell responses to AZD1222 COVID-19 vaccine. Measured with immunoSEQ multiplex PCR; TCRdb has only the in-frame clones, and not every one. The sample includes some 120,000 clones, about 89% of them seen just once. This specimen was peripheral blood, taken 28 days after the second AZD1222 dose. These receptors originate from an adult who received the AZD1222 COVID-19 vaccine. Both conserved end residues are part of each CDR3. D genes are given only for firm matches. The size of a clone is reported for some rows only, either as once, few or many, or as a class for expanded clones.

d_call | clone_size | j_call | v_call | cdr3_aa | cdr3_nt
TRBD1 | - | TRBJ1-2 | TRBV7-9 | CASSLWTGNYGYTF | TGTGCCAGCAGCTTATGGACAGGGAACTATGGCTACACCTTC
- | - | TRBJ2-2 | TRBV6-2/TRBV6-3 | CASSYYPGELFF | TGTGCCAGCAGTTACTATCCCGGGGAGCTGTTTTTT
- | - | TRBJ1-1 | TRBV12-5 | CASGFRPGAPKDTEAFF | TGTGCTAGTGGTTTCCGTCCCGGGGCGCCAAAGGACACTGAAGCTTTCTTT
- | - | TRBJ2-1 | TRBV29-1 | CSTWGTGNNEQFF | TGCAGCACTTGGGGTACAGGGAACAATGAGCAGTTCTTC
- | - | TRBJ1-1 | TRBV18 | CASSPPSGGQGVEAFF | TGTGCCAGCTCACCACCGAGCGGGGGGCAAGGAGTTGAAGCTTTCTTT
- | - | TRBJ1-5 | TRBV30 | CAWSSRQGAGNQPQHF | TGTGCCTGGAGTTCTCGCCAAGGGGCGGGCAATCAGCCCCAGCATTTT
TRBD2 | once | TRBJ2-7 | TRBV29-1 | CSVAAGGDEQYF | TGCAGCGTTGCTGCGGGAGGGGACGAGCAGTACTTC
- | few | TRBJ1-3 | TRBV27 | CASRDLVNTIYF | TGTGCCAGCCGGGACTTGGTAAACACCATATATTTT
- | - | TRBJ2-3 | TRBV10-3 | CAISVPAVDTQYF | TGTGCCATCAGTGTCCCCGCGGTGGATACGCAGTATTTT
TRBD1 | - | TRBJ2-1 | TRBV19 | CASKPRTGGYNEQFF | TGTGCCAGTAAACCCCGGACAGGGGGCTACAATGAGCAGTTCTTC
- | - | TRBJ1-2 | TRBV19 | CASSIPGRDGYTF | TGTGCCAGTAGTATTCCAGGGAGGGATGGCTACACCTTC